The present TCR beta chain was sequenced within a study of T-cell reconstitution after alpha-beta-depleted transplantation in children. For TCRbeta, the library was prepared with unique molecular identifiers. One entry per CDR3 protein results from TCRdb running MiXCR on the PCR reads. The sample carries 500,000 to 750,000 distinct CDR3 sequences, 13% recorded once. Germline CDR1 is LGHNA and CDR2 is YSLEER. V trimming: 2 bases; J trimming: 2 bases; junction bases outside the gene matches: 10. The CDR3 covers 18 residues. This clonotype was seen only a few times. This chain links TRBV4-3 with TRBJ2-3, with 10 bases matching TRBD1. The sample here was PBMCs, mostly from graft donor cells, taken 360 days after TCRalphabeta/CD19-depleted stem cell transplant. The receptor was derived from a male patient between 5 and 17 years old who had a stem cell transplant for acute myeloid leukemia, so the T cells may come from the graft donor. The CDR3 is CASSQRTGTGALTDTQYF. The CDR3 DNA is TGCGCCAGCAGCCAACGAACCGGGACAGGGGCACTCACAGATACGCAGTATTTT.